These 21 T cell receptor beta chains share one sample of origin, sequenced in a study of patients and donors after allogeneic stem cell transplantation. Via MiXCR, TCRdb re-called the RT-PCR reads, giving one row per CDR3 protein. In the table there are roughly 230,000 distinct CDR3 sequences, approximately 14% of which are singletons. Material for sequencing was blood, either unsorted or a sorted T cell fraction (not recorded which). The source of these receptors is a human donor who was either an allogeneic HSCT recipient or a stem cell or donor lymphocyte infusion donor (not recorded which). It is not recorded whose cells these are; they may come from a transplant donor.

This clonotype has at least ten counts. V gene TRBV7-3 combines with J gene TRBJ2-5; 8 bases line up with TRBD2. Trimming removed 4 bases from V and 8 bases from J; junction bases left unmatched: 3. Looked up from germline, CDR1 is SGHTA and CDR2 is FQGTGA. The CDR3 covers 12 residues. The CDR3 coding sequence is TGTGCCAGCAGCTCAAGCGGGAGTACCCAGTACTTC. Its protein product is CASSSSGSTQYF.

This clonotype was detected many times. The chain links TRBV28 to TRBJ2-5; D gene ambiguous. CDR1 is MDHEN, CDR2 SYDVKM, per germline. Trimming pared 7 bases from V and 2 bases from J, leaving 17 bases between. The CDR3 loop spans 15 amino acids. The CDR3 is CASTLGLGRQETQYF. CDR3 bases: TGTGCCAGCACCTTGGGTCTAGGTCGACAAGAGACCCAGTACTTC.

This clonotype was recorded at least ten times. The V gene is TRBV12-3 or TRBV12-4, the J gene TRBJ2-5, with TRBD1 identical over 7 bases. V gave up 6 bases and J gave up 5 bases; unmatched junction bases: 9. The CDR3 is 14 amino acids. CDR3: CASRTGSSMETQYF. CDR3 nucleotide sequence: TGTGCCAGCAGGACAGGGTCTTCAATGGAGACCCAGTACTTC.

This clonotype has a handful of counts. The chain couples TRBV20-1 to TRBJ1-2, with a possible D match to TRBD1 (5 bases). The V end was cut by 6 bases, the J end by 6 bases, with 23 bases between. CDR1 DFQATT and CDR2 SNEGSKA come from the germline V gene (reference sequence). CDR3 length: 15 amino acids. The CDR3 bases are TGCAGTGCCCCATCCCTCGGGGGGACCAGGCATGGCTACACCTTC. Its translation: CSAPSLGGTRHGYTF.

This clonotype has more than one count but fewer than ten. V and J are TRBV20-1 and TRBJ1-2; 7 bases line up with TRBD1. The CDR3 runs to 15 residues. Germline assignment: CDR1 DFQATT and CDR2 SNEGSKA (reference sequence). Trimming removed 1 base from V and 5 bases from J; junction bases left unmatched: 10. CDR3 DNA: TGCAGTGCTAGAGCCCCTGCAGGGGGAACATATGGCTACACCTTC. It translates to CSARAPAGGTYGYTF.

V gene TRBV20-1 combines with J gene TRBJ2-1; 9 bases map to TRBD1. The CDR3 is 13 amino acids. In germline, CDR1 is DFQATT, CDR2 SNEGSKA (reference sequence). The J segment lost 7 bases and the V segment lost 3 bases, leaving 4 bases of the junction unmatched. CDR3 region: CSASLTGGNEQFF. The CDR3 nucleotides are TGCAGTGCTAGTCTGACAGGGGGGAATGAGCAGTTCTTC.

The chain joins TRBV29-1 to TRBJ1-1; TRBD1 matches at 8 bases. The germline V gene has CDR1 SQVTM and CDR2 ANQGSEA. J lost 1 base, V lost 4 bases, and 11 bases had no gene match. The CDR3 covers 16 residues. The CDR3 reads CSVAAGRGLGNTEAFF. The DNA of the CDR3 is TGCAGCGTTGCGGCCGGCAGGGGGCTTGGGAACACTGAAGCTTTCTTT.

This clonotype showed up just a few times. This chain uses TRBV12-3 or TRBV12-4 with TRBJ2-7; TRBD1 agrees at 8 bases. The CDR3 consists of 15 residues. V dropped 4 bases and J dropped 3; count of bases not matched to a gene: 8. This CDR3 is CASSSPIQGDYEQYF. The CDR3 DNA reads as TGTGCCAGCAGTTCGCCCATACAGGGGGACTACGAGCAGTACTTC.

V and J are TRBV11-3 and TRBJ2-1, with D hard to call. V lost 3 bases and J lost 5, with 5 bases in between. CDR1 is SGHNT, CDR2 YENEEA, per germline. The CDR3 is 12 residues long. Here the CDR3 DNA reads TGTGCCAGCAGCTTGCAGCACAATGAGCAGTTCTTC. It yields the protein CASSLQHNEQFF. Together with reference TRBV11-3 and TRBJ2-1, the CDR3 gives the full variable domain: EAGVVQSPRYKIIEKKQPVAFWCNPISGHNTLYWYLQNLGQGPELLIRYENEEAVDDSQLPKDRFSAERLKGVDSTLKIQPAELGDSAVYLCASSLQHNEQFFGPGTRLTVL.

The chain carries TRBV2 and TRBJ2-1; D uncertain. Germline CDR1 SNHLY, CDR2 FYNNEI. V lost 4 bases and J 0 bases, leaving 10 bases between the germline ends. The CDR3 sequence is 15 residues long. CDR3 in amino acids: CASSVGRSSYNEQFF. As DNA, the CDR3 is TGTGCCAGCAGTGTTGGCCGGAGCTCCTACAATGAGCAGTTCTTC.

The rearrangement links TRBV30 to TRBJ2-5; tentatively, D is TRBD1 or TRBD2 (6 bases each). In germline, CDR1 is GTSNPN, CDR2 SVGIG (reference sequence). CDR3 length: 15 residues. V lost 4 bases and J 0 bases, leaving 15 bases between the germline ends. CDR3 nucleotide sequence: TGTGCCTGGATACCTCGGGGGCGCGACCAAGAGACCCAGTACTTC. Protein product: CAWIPRGRDQETQYF.

J is TRBJ2-5 and V is TRBV9; perhaps TRBD2 as D (5 bases). The CDR3 spans 15 residues. With 3 bases removed from V and 5 bases from J, the gap between germline ends came to 17 bases. Germline V gene data show CDR1 as SGDLS and CDR2 as YYNGEE. The CDR3 is CASSAYPRSGETQYF. CDR3 nucleotide sequence: TGTGCCAGCAGCGCGTACCCTAGATCGGGGGAGACCCAGTACTTC.

The sample holds many counts of this clonotype. The chain links TRBV7-2 to TRBJ2-5, with 8 bases lining up with TRBD1. Looked up from germline, CDR1 is SGHTA and CDR2 is FQGNSA. The CDR3 spans 14 residues. Trimming cost V 5 bases and J 2 bases; bases outside gene matches: 4. Written as DNA, the CDR3 is TGTGCCAGCAGCGCAGGGGGCGGGCAAGAGACCCAGTACTTC. Translating gives CASSAGGGQETQYF.

This clonotype was recorded many times. V is TRBV9 and J is TRBJ2-5; D not certain. The length of the CDR3 is 13 residues. Per germline, CDR1 SGDLS and CDR2 YYNGEE. Trimming removed 4 bases at V and 0 bases at J, with 7 bases between. The CDR3 coding sequence is TGTGCCAGCAGCCCCCGGGACCAAGAGACCCAGTACTTC. Translating gives CASSPRDQETQYF. The complete variable domain, with remaining parts taken from reference TRBV9 and TRBJ2-5, reads DSGVTQTPKHLITATGQRVTLRCSPRSGDLSVYWYQQSLDQGLQFLIQYYNGEERAKGNILERFSAQQFPDLHSELNLSSLELGDSALYFCASSPRDQETQYFGPGTRLLVL.

This rearrangement joins TRBV30 to TRBJ1-6; D possibly corresponds to TRBD1 (5 bases). Germline CDR1 and CDR2: GTSNPN and SVGIG (reference sequence). V gave up 3 bases and J gave up 7 bases, with 10 bases separating them. CDR3 length: 13 amino acids. The CDR3, as DNA: TGTGCCTGGAGGGGGGAAATAAATTCACCCCTCCACTTT. Its translation: CAWRGEINSPLHF.

The chain joins TRBV20-1 to TRBJ1-2; 8 nucleotides align to TRBD1. The junction had 9 bases not matched to a gene; V was cut back by 2 bases and J by 4 bases. The CDR3 totals 15 residues. Germline CDR1 and CDR2: DFQATT and SNEGSKA (reference sequence). Here the CDR3 reads CSARRPRQGTYGYTF. The CDR3 nucleotides are TGCAGTGCTAGACGCCCCAGACAGGGGACCTATGGCTACACCTTC.

In its sample, this clonotype was seen a few times. The chain carries TRBV6-2 or TRBV6-3 and TRBJ2-7; 7 nucleotides line up with TRBD1. The CDR3 contains 14 residues. Germline V gene sequence: CDR1 MNHEY, CDR2 SVGEGT. V dropped 2 bases and J dropped 3; count of bases not matched to a gene: 4. CDR3 loop: CASSYPQGIYEQYF. In DNA, the CDR3 is TGTGCCAGCAGTTACCCACAGGGGATCTACGAGCAGTACTTC.

This clonotype was detected many times. The chain couples TRBV5-1 to TRBJ2-3, with D uncertain. From germline, CDR1 is SGHRS and CDR2 YFSETQ. The CDR3 runs to 16 residues. The germline V and J ends were trimmed by 0 bases and 3 bases, with 14 bases remaining between them. The CDR3 here is CASSLGLKKDTDTQYF. The CDR3 nucleotides read TGCGCCAGCAGCTTGGGACTCAAAAAAGATACAGATACGCAGTATTTT.

The table lists this clonotype with many counts. The J gene is TRBJ2-5, the V gene TRBV24-1; 10 bases line up with TRBD2. Germline CDR1 is KGHDR and CDR2 is SFDVKD. The V segment lost 2 bases and the J segment 1 base; nucleotides outside the gene matches: 9. CDR3 length: 18 amino acids. CDR3 nucleotides: TGTGCCACCAGTGATTCCCCTCATAGCGGGGGGATCCAAGAGACCCAGTACTTC. The encoded protein is CATSDSPHSGGIQETQYF.

This clonotype has a count of ten or more. V usage is TRBV7-6 and J usage is TRBJ1-5, with 8 nucleotides matching TRBD1. Trimming took 3 bases from V and 5 from J; bases not matched to a gene: 3. Germline assignment: CDR1 SGHVS and CDR2 FNYEAQ. This CDR3 has 14 residues. CDR3 in DNA: TGTGCCAGCAGCTTCACAGGGGGAGATCAGCCCCAGCATTTT. This gives the protein CASSFTGGDQPQHF.

This clonotype turned up a few times. The rearrangement uses TRBV28 and TRBJ1-5; D remains ambiguous. The V end was cut by 5 bases, the J end by 9 bases, with 17 bases between. Germline V gene lookup returns CDR1 MDHEN and CDR2 SYDVKM. This CDR3 region has 14 residues. DNA for the CDR3: TGTGCCAGCAGTACCCCGGCAGGCCAAGGGCCCCAGCATTTT. This gives the protein CASSTPAGQGPQHF. Supplemented by reference TRBV28 and TRBJ1-5, the full variable domain reads DVKVTQSSRYLVKRTGEKVFLECVQDMDHENMFWYRQDPGLGLRLIYFSYDVKMKEKGDIPEGYSVSREKKERFSLILESASTNQTSMYLCASSTPAGQGPQHFGDGTRLSIL.